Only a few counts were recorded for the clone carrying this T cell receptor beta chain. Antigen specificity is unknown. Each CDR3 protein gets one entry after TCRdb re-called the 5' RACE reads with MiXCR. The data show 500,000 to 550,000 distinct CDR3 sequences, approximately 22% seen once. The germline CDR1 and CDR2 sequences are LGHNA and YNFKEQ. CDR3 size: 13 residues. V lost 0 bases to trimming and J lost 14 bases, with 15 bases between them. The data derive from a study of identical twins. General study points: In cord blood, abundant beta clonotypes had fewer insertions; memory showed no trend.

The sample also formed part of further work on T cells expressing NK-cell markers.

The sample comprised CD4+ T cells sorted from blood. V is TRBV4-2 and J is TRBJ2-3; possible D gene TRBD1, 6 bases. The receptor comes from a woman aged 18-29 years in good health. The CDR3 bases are TGTGCCAGCAGCCAAGATTGGTTGGGGGCTCGGTATTTT. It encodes CASSQDWLGARYF.